This T cell receptor beta chain was sequenced during a study of T-cell reconstitution after alpha-beta-depleted transplantation in children. Unique molecular identifiers tagged the TCRbeta library. TCRdb reanalysed the PCR reads using MiXCR and keeps one entry per CDR3 protein. The sample lists some 70,000 distinct CDR3 sequences, more than 5.5% occurring once. CDR3 length: 14 amino acids. Germline V gene lookup returns CDR1 MNHEY and CDR2 SMNVEV (reference sequence). V was clipped by 6 bases and J by 3 bases, with 12 bases between them. The sample holds many counts of this clonotype. This TCR came from a human donor who donated a stem cell graft to a child with acute lymphoblastic leukemia. V usage is TRBV27 and J usage is TRBJ1-5; D remains unclear. The sample here was PBMCs from the stem cell graft donor, taken from the stem cell graft. The CDR3 DNA reads TGTGCCAGCAGGTTAGGAGGGTACAATCAGCCCCAGCATTTT. Residues: CASRLGGYNQPQHF.